Shown below are 24 T cell receptor beta chains from a single sample sequenced in a study of blood T cell repertoires in COVID-19. Clones were sequenced by immunoSEQ multiplex PCR, and TCRdb holds only the in-frame ones, with some missing. Among 52,000 or so clones listed, roughly 90% were seen once. Sequencing was carried out using peripheral blood. The receptors come from a man aged 35 to 55 with COVID-19, enrolled during active disease.

The chain employs TRBV28 and TRBJ2-1, with 10 bases fitting TRBD2. The CDR3 is made up of 17 amino acids. Germline loops: CDR1 MDHEN, CDR2 SYDVKM. The junction had 12 bases not matched to a gene; V was cut back by 10 bases and J by 0 bases. The CDR3 DNA is TGTGCCACCTCGGGACGGGTAGCGGGGGGCTCCTACAATGAGCAGTTCTTC. Protein product: CATSGRVAGGSYNEQFF.

The gene calls are TRBV18 and TRBJ1-1; 8 nucleotides line up with TRBD1. The CDR3 is 15 residues long. V shed 5 bases, J shed 2 bases, and the junction held 7 bases outside the gene matches. In germline, CDR1 is KGHSH, CDR2 LQKENI. DNA for the CDR3: TGTGCCAGCTCATCTCGGACAGGGCCAAACACTGAAGCTTTCTTT. This translates into CASSSRTGPNTEAFF.

This sequence joins TRBV5-5 and TRBJ2-4; 9 bases line up with TRBD2. J lost 3 bases, V lost 3 bases, and 16 bases had no gene match. The CDR3 loop spans 19 amino acids. CDR1 is SGHKS and CDR2 is YYEKEE in the germline V gene (reference sequence). In DNA, the CDR3 is TGTGCCAGCAGCTGGACCGGGCTAGCGGGGACTGGGCTCAAAAACATTCAGTACTTC. Amino acid sequence: CASSWTGLAGTGLKNIQYF.

The chain joins TRBV2 to TRBJ1-2, with D unresolved. This CDR3 has 14 residues. Trimming cost V 6 bases and J 3 bases, with 14 bases left between them. CDR1 is SNHLY and CDR2 is FYNNEI in the germline V gene. The CDR3 DNA follows: TGTGCCAGCAGGTCGACGGGAACCCACTATGGCTACACCTTC. Translation gives CASRSTGTHYGYTF.

V and J are TRBV7-9 and TRBJ1-2; possibly TRBD1 for D (5 bases). V shed 3 bases and J shed 8 bases, with 10 bases lying between them. There are 12 residues in the CDR3. The germline gives CDR1 SEHNR, CDR2 FQNEAQ (reference sequence). This chain's CDR3 is CASSLGGNGYTF. CDR3 DNA sequence: TGTGCCAGCAGCTTGGGGGGGAACGGCTACACCTTC.

This clone was seen a handful of times. The rearrangement uses TRBV11-2 and TRBJ2-7; 9 nucleotides match TRBD1. The CDR3 sequence is 14 residues long. The V gene's germline CDR1 is SGHAT and CDR2 FQNNGV. After removal of 3 bases from V and 3 bases from J, the junction contained 3 bases not matched to a gene. CDR3 in amino acids: CASSFPGQGYEQYF. CDR3 DNA: TGTGCCAGCAGCTTCCCGGGACAGGGCTACGAGCAGTACTTC.

This rearrangement joins TRBV23-1 to TRBJ2-1; TRBD1 aligns across 7 bases. TRBV23-1 is marked as an open reading frame, function uncertain. The CDR3 loop spans 16 amino acids. Trimming at V came to 4 bases and at J to 2 bases, leaving 8 bases not matched to a gene. CDR3 sequence: CASSRLGQRPYNEQFF. The CDR3 region has the DNA TGCGCCAGCAGTCGGCTGGGACAGCGGCCCTACAATGAGCAGTTCTTC.

This chain connects TRBV30 to TRBJ1-3; unclear D gene. Trimming shortened V by 5 bases and J by 5 bases, and 10 bases separated the two germline ends. CDR3 length equals 12 residues. From germline, CDR1 is GTSNPN and CDR2 SVGIG (reference sequence). In nucleotides, the CDR3 is TGTGCCTGGGCGGGAGGACGAAACACCATATATTTT. Translating gives CAWAGGRNTIYF.

The rearrangement links TRBV28 to TRBJ2-7; 7 positions match TRBD2. Germline V gives CDR1 MDHEN, CDR2 SYDVKM. J gave up 2 bases and V 3 bases, and 10 bases lay outside the gene matches. This CDR3 is 16 amino acids long. The CDR3, as DNA: TGTGCCAGCAGTTTTGGCCTAGCGGTTTTAACCTACGAGCAGTACTTC. Its translation: CASSFGLAVLTYEQYF.

The chain joins TRBV10-2 to TRBJ2-7; the D gene is possibly TRBD1 (6 bases). The CDR3 runs 15 residues. V lost 9 bases to trimming and J lost 2 bases, with 20 bases between them. From germline, CDR1 is WSHSY and CDR2 SAAADI. The DNA for the CDR3 is TGCGCCAGTGGCTTCATGGGGGCGGCCCCCTACGAGCAGTACTTC. It codes for CASGFMGAAPYEQYF.

This rearrangement joins TRBV7-8 to TRBJ1-5, with D perhaps matching TRBD1 (5 bases). CDR1 and CDR2 from the germline V gene are SGHVS and FQNEAQ. The V gene lost 1 base and the J gene lost 2 bases, with 6 bases spanning the gap. The length of the CDR3 is 14 residues. The CDR3 here is CASSLEQGNQPQHF. CDR3 in DNA: TGTGCCAGCAGCTTAGAACAGGGCAATCAGCCCCAGCATTTT. The full variable domain, completed using reference TRBV7-8 and TRBJ1-5, is GAGVSQSPRYKVAKRGQDVALRCDPISGHVSLFWYQQALGQGPEFLTYFQNEAQLDKSGLPSDRFFAERPEGSVSTLKIQRTQQEDSAVYLCASSLEQGNQPQHFGDGTRLSIL.

V usage is TRBV5-6 and J usage is TRBJ2-1; D unclear. With 4 bases removed from V and 5 bases from J, the gap between germline ends came to 10 bases. The CDR3 consists of 13 residues. In germline, CDR1 is SGHDT, CDR2 YYEEEE. The chain's CDR3 is CASSVIANNEQFF. In DNA, the CDR3 is TGTGCCAGCAGCGTCATAGCTAACAATGAGCAGTTCTTC. Full variable domain (remainder filled in from reference TRBV5-6 and TRBJ2-1): DAGVTQSPTHLIKTRGQQVTLRCSPKSGHDTVSWYQQALGQGPQFIFQYYEEEERQRGNFPDRFSGHQFPNYSSELNVNALLLGDSALYLCASSVIANNEQFFGPGTRLTVL.

The CDR3, as DNA: TGTGCCAGCAGCTCCACTAGCTCGGGGGGGGATACGCAGTATTTT. Protein product: CASSSTSSGGDTQYF. The V and J genes are TRBV13 and TRBJ2-3; 8 bases agree with TRBD2. With 4 bases clipped from V and 6 bases from J, the junction kept 9 bases outside the gene matches. The CDR3 has 15 amino acids. In germline, CDR1 is PRHDT, CDR2 FYEKMQ (reference sequence).

This clone has just a few counts. The chain is built from TRBV5-1 and TRBJ2-2; 8 nucleotides agree with TRBD2. The V gene end was trimmed by 4 bases and the J gene end by 6 bases; junction bases not matched to a gene: 5. Germline values: CDR1 SGHRS, CDR2 YFSETQ. The CDR3 runs 14 residues. The CDR3 DNA is TGCGCCAGCAGCCCCGGGGGGGCGTCCGGGGAGCTGTTTTTT. Translated: CASSPGGASGELFF.

This CDR3 reads CASSLAAGQGSYEQYF. The DNA of the CDR3 is TGCGCCAGCAGCTTGGCCGCGGGACAGGGCTCCTACGAGCAGTACTTC. The rearrangement joins TRBV5-1 to TRBJ2-7, with 9 bases lining up with TRBD1. Germline V gene data show CDR1 as SGHRS and CDR2 as YFSETQ. The CDR3 has 16 residues. The ends lost 0 bases at V and 0 bases at J; junction bases unmatched: 4.

The V and J genes are TRBV19 and TRBJ2-7; 15 nucleotides agree with TRBD2. After removal of 6 bases from V and 6 bases from J, the junction contained 18 bases not matched to a gene. The CDR3 has 19 amino acids. The germline V gene has CDR1 LNHDA and CDR2 SQIVND (reference sequence). DNA of the CDR3: TGTGCCAGTAGCCCCAAAGGACTAGCGGGGGGGCGAGGACTTGGCGAGCAGTACTTC. Encoded protein: CASSPKGLAGGRGLGEQYF.

The rearrangement joins TRBV3-1 (or the pseudogene TRBV3-2) to TRBJ2-1; TRBD2 agrees at 8 bases. Germline V gene data show CDR1 as LGHDT and CDR2 as YNNKEL (reference sequence). This CDR3 contains 15 residues. J gave up 10 bases and V 4 bases, and 12 bases lay outside the gene matches. Written as DNA, the CDR3 is TGTGCCAGCAGCCCCTCCTTCGGGAGGGAAGGGGAGCAGTTCTTC. Amino acid sequence: CASSPSFGREGEQFF.

The chain couples TRBV23-1 to TRBJ1-5; D not certain. TRBV23-1 is an ORF; its function is uncertain. The CDR3 consists of 13 residues. Trimming pared 2 bases from V and 6 bases from J, leaving 8 bases between. The CDR3 bases are TGCGCCAGCAGTCAAGAGGGATTTCAGCCCCAGCATTTT. Protein: CASSQEGFQPQHF.

This clone was recorded once. The rearrangement uses TRBV27 and TRBJ2-2; D is perhaps TRBD2 (5 bases). The germline gives CDR1 MNHEY, CDR2 SMNVEV (reference sequence). The V end was cut by 1 base, the J end by 1 base, with 10 bases between. The CDR3 sequence is 16 residues long. CDR3 sequence: CASSLFSRGNTGELFF. The CDR3 DNA follows: TGTGCCAGCAGTTTATTCAGTCGGGGGAACACCGGGGAGCTGTTTTTT.

As regards this clone: At one of its ends the junction is not consistent with the germline gene, which may arise from a read error. V and J are TRBV2 and TRBJ2-7; D perhaps matches TRBD2 (6 bases). The CDR3 consists of 15 residues. The germline V gene encodes CDR1 SNHLY and CDR2 FYNNEI. Written as DNA, the CDR3 is TGTGCCAGCAGTGAGGGATTCCGCGGGATGAACGAGCAGTGCTTC. This sequence encodes CASSEGFRGMNEQCF.

J is TRBJ2-7 and V is TRBV7-3; 7 bases are shared with TRBD1. This CDR3 has 15 amino acids. Trimming at V came to 5 bases and at J to 4 bases, leaving 11 bases not matched to a gene. Germline CDR1 and CDR2: SGHTA and FQGTGA. CDR3 coding DNA: TGTGCCAGCAGCCGGCTCGACAGGGTCTCATACGAGCAGTACTTC. Translated, it gives CASSRLDRVSYEQYF.

The genes are TRBV5-1 and TRBJ2-2; tentative D call: TRBD1 (6 bases). This CDR3 is built from 13 residues. V dropped 4 bases and J dropped 4 bases, with 8 bases sitting between them. From germline, CDR1 is SGHRS and CDR2 YFSETQ. CDR3 in amino acids: CASSQQGTGELFF. CDR3 nucleotide sequence: TGCGCCAGCAGCCAACAGGGCACCGGGGAGCTGTTTTTT. The full variable domain, its missing parts supplied by reference TRBV5-1 and TRBJ2-2, is KAGVTQTPRYLIKTRGQQVTLSCSPISGHRSVSWYQQTPGQGLQFLFEYFSETQRNKGNFPGRFSGRQFSNSRSEMNVSTLELGDSALYLCASSQQGTGELFFGEGSRLTVL.

The chain combines TRBV19 with TRBJ1-3; possible D gene TRBD1, 5 bases. Between the trimmed V and J ends, which lost 6 bases and 2 bases, there was a span of 17 bases. Germline lookup yields CDR1 LNHDA and CDR2 SQIVND (reference sequence). The CDR3 totals 16 residues. CDR3 protein: CASSDQGGIPGNTIYF. The CDR3 nucleotides are TGTGCCAGTAGCGATCAGGGTGGCATTCCTGGAAACACCATATATTTT.

This rearrangement joins TRBV7-3 to TRBJ1-2; the D gene is possibly TRBD1 (6 bases). Germline V CDR1 and CDR2: SGHTA, FQGTGA. The CDR3 is 14 amino acids. V shed 5 bases and J shed 6 bases, with 16 bases lying between them. CDR3 sequence (DNA): TGTGCCAGCAGCCCGGGAGGGCCAGGGGATGGCTACACCTTC. This sequence encodes CASSPGGPGDGYTF.